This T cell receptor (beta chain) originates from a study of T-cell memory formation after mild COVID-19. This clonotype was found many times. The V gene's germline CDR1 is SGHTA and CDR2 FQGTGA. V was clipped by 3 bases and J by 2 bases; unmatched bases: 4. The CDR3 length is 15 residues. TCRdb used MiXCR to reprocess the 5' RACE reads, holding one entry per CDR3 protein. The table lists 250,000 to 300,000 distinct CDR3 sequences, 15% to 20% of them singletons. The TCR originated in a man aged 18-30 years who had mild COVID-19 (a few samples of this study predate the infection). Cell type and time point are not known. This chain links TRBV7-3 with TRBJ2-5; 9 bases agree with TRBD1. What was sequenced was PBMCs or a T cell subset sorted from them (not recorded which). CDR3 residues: CASSLTGTGQETQYF. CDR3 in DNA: TGTGCCAGCAGCTTGACGGGGACAGGGCAAGAGACCCAGTACTTC.